The TCR beta chain under discussion was sequenced for a study of molecular identifiers for immune sequencing clone quantification. Study observations and caveats: Clones of above 20 RNA copies carried over 98% of effector molecules; in naive cells they carried under 1%.

TCRdb re-called the PCR reads with MiXCR, one entry per CDR3 protein. The data hold approximately 630,000 distinct CDR3 sequences, with over 25% observed a single time. Libraries used roughly 18,000 to 1,100,000 sorted naive CD8 T cells and 10%, 30% or 50% RNA input. A CD8+CD4-CCR7+CD45RA+ phenotype served as the sorting definition for naive CD8 T cells. Germline loops: CDR1 SGHAT, CDR2 FQNNGV. V was clipped by 3 bases and J by 10 bases, with 13 bases between them. This CDR3 contains 13 residues. This clonotype was observed a handful of times. Antigen specificity is unknown. Sequencing input: naive CD8+ T cells from blood, with Jurkat cell RNA spiked in. As to subset: FACS-sorted CD8+CD4-CCR7+CD45RA+ naive T cells. This TCR derives from a human donor in good health. Some libraries in this study had Jurkat cell RNA spiked in. The V and J genes are TRBV11-2 and TRBJ2-4; D perhaps matches TRBD2 (5 bases). CDR3 in amino acids: CASSFEGEGIQYF. The CDR3 DNA reads as TGTGCCAGCAGCTTTGAGGGAGAGGGTATTCAGTACTTC.